Following are 16 T cell receptor beta chains from one sample sequenced in a study of blood T cell repertoires in COVID-19. Profiling relied on immunoSEQ multiplex PCR, and the TCRdb table lists in-frame clones only, not all of them. In the table there are roughly 70,000 clones, less than 85% of which are singletons. Sequenced sample: peripheral blood. These TCRs come from a man aged 55 to 70 with acute or convalescent COVID-19.

This clone was counted only a few times. The chain is built from TRBV18 and TRBJ2-2; D not certain. Trimming stripped 7 bases from V and 1 base from J, with 10 bases between. The CDR3 consists of 14 residues. Germline CDR1 KGHSH, CDR2 LQKENI. The DNA of the CDR3 is TGTGCCAGCTGCCAGACTGAGAACACCGGGGAGCTGTTTTTT. This sequence encodes CASCQTENTGELFF.

The chain has TRBV2 and TRBJ2-5, with D maybe TRBD2 (5 bases). This CDR3 has 14 amino acids. Germline lookup yields CDR1 SNHLY and CDR2 FYNNEI. V was shortened by 6 bases and J by 3 bases, with 14 bases between the two germline ends. CDR3 loop: CASSLPSGKETQYF. The CDR3 coding sequence is TGTGCCAGCAGCCTACCCTCGGGGAAAGAGACCCAGTACTTC.

The chain employs TRBV6-1 and TRBJ1-1; D unresolved. Germline V gives CDR1 MNHNS, CDR2 SASEGT. The V gene lost 2 bases and the J gene lost 0 bases, with 10 bases spanning the gap. There are 15 residues in the CDR3. CDR3 residues: CASSEIFLLNTEAFF. Here the CDR3 DNA reads TGTGCCAGCAGTGAAATTTTTCTATTGAACACTGAAGCTTTCTTT.

CDR3 region: CASSPSSGRKAFF. The CDR3 DNA reads TGTGCCAGCAGTCCTTCGTCAGGGCGGAAGGCTTTCTTT. The chain uses TRBV14 and TRBJ1-1, with a possible D match to TRBD1 (5 bases). CDR3 size: 13 residues. CDR1 and CDR2 (germline): SGHDN, FVKESK. V lost 6 bases and J lost 11, with 19 bases in between.

The chain carries TRBV14 and TRBJ2-2; D gene ambiguous. This CDR3 contains 13 residues. Trimming removed 5 bases from V and 1 base from J, with 5 bases in between. The germline V gene has CDR1 SGHDN and CDR2 FVKESK. In DNA, the CDR3 is TGTGCCAGCAGCGCCAGGAACACCGGGGAGCTGTTTTTT. Protein: CASSARNTGELFF.

V gene TRBV5-4 combines with J gene TRBJ2-5, with TRBD2 matching over 9 bases. The CDR3 covers 16 residues. Trimming cost V 4 bases and J 4 bases; bases outside gene matches: 11. The germline gives CDR1 SGHNT, CDR2 YYREEE (reference sequence). In DNA form, the CDR3 reads TGTGCCAGCAGCCCGTCAATAGCGGGAGCGGTAGAGACCCAGTACTTC. Encoded protein: CASSPSIAGAVETQYF.

The chain is built from TRBV2 and TRBJ2-6; weak D call: TRBD2 (6 bases). Trimming left V 7 bases short and J 0 bases short, with 10 bases between. The germline V gene has CDR1 SNHLY and CDR2 FYNNEI. The CDR3 is 15 amino acids. CDR3 sequence reads: CASKGGFSGANVLTF. CDR3 nucleotide sequence: TGTGCCAGCAAGGGAGGTTTCTCTGGGGCCAACGTCCTGACTTTC.

J is TRBJ2-7 and V is TRBV29-1, with 8 bases aligning to TRBD2. V was pared by 4 bases and J by 6 bases, with 17 bases of the junction left unmatched. The CDR3 sequence is 16 residues long. Germline-derived CDR1 and CDR2 are SQVTM and ANQGSEA. CDR3 bases: TGCAGCGTTGCCGGTGCAGGAGCGGGAGTCCCCTCCGAGCAGTACTTC. Amino acids: CSVAGAGAGVPSEQYF.

The J gene is TRBJ2-1, the V gene TRBV27; 7 bases are shared with TRBD2. The V segment lost 2 bases and the J segment 8 bases; nucleotides outside the gene matches: 6. This CDR3 comprises 14 residues. Germline V lookup: CDR1 MNHEY, CDR2 SMNVEV (reference sequence). CDR3 amino acids: CASSLAGVLDEQFF. For the CDR3, the DNA is TGTGCCAGCAGTTTAGCGGGAGTCCTCGATGAGCAGTTCTTC.

J is TRBJ2-3 and V is TRBV23-1; TRBD2 agrees at 8 bases. TRBV23-1 is filed as an ORF, its function uncertain. Trimming cost V 3 bases and J 2 bases; bases outside gene matches: 7. The length of the CDR3 is 16 residues. The CDR3, as DNA: TGCGCCAGCAGTCAGTTGCGGGGGGCGACCACAGATACGCAGTATTTT. Translated: CASSQLRGATTDTQYF.

As to this clone: Other DNA sequences in this sample translate to the same CDR3. The rearrangement uses TRBV6-5 and TRBJ1-1; no definite D call. V gave up 6 bases and J gave up 1 base, with 6 bases separating them. The CDR3 totals 12 residues. Germline-derived CDR1 and CDR2 are MNHEY and SVGAGI. CDR3 amino acids: CASRTSNTEAFF. CDR3 nucleotides: TGTGCCAGCAGGACTTCGAACACTGAAGCTTTCTTT.

This clone was found once. The CDR3 region has the DNA TGCGCCAGCAGCTCCGTGATGGACAGGGGGACAGATACGCAGTATTTT. Translated: CASSSVMDRGTDTQYF. This chain uses TRBV5-1 with TRBJ2-3; 10 bases align to TRBD1. V dropped 3 bases and J dropped 3; count of bases not matched to a gene: 7. From germline, CDR1 is SGHRS and CDR2 YFSETQ. The CDR3 length is 16 residues.

This clone was counted only a few times. J is TRBJ2-6 and V is TRBV10-1, with D tentatively TRBD1 (5 bases). Germline values: CDR1 WNHNN, CDR2 SYGVQD (reference sequence). The CDR3 covers 16 residues. Trimming pared 3 bases from V and 0 bases from J, leaving 9 bases between. This CDR3 reads CASSDGQHSGANVLTF. The CDR3 DNA reads as TGCGCCAGCAGTGACGGACAACACTCTGGGGCCAACGTCCTGACTTTC.

The V call is TRBV7-8, the J call TRBJ1-2, with a possible D match to TRBD1 (6 bases). Trimming removed 3 bases at V and 0 bases at J, with 11 bases between. This CDR3 spans 15 amino acids. The germline V gene encodes CDR1 SGHVS and CDR2 FQNEAQ. The CDR3 region is CASSLGGATNYGYTF. CDR3 coding DNA: TGTGCCAGCAGCTTGGGGGGGGCCACTAACTATGGCTACACCTTC.

CDR3 bases: TGTGCCAGCAGTGATTACAGGGGTGGCTACACCTTC. Its translation is CASSDYRGGYTF. The V call is TRBV6-1, the J call TRBJ1-2, with 7 bases fitting TRBD1. Germline loops: CDR1 MNHNS, CDR2 SASEGT. The ends lost 3 bases at V and 7 bases at J; junction bases unmatched: 2. There are 12 residues in the CDR3.

The chain carries TRBV28 and TRBJ2-5; 9 nucleotides line up with TRBD1. V lost 8 bases to trimming and J lost 4 bases; unmatched junction nucleotides: 2. In germline, CDR1 is MDHEN, CDR2 SYDVKM. CDR3 size: 12 residues. The CDR3 nucleotides are TGTGCCAGCCGGGACAGGGCAGAGACCCAGTACTTC. It codes for CASRDRAETQYF. Looking up the rest from reference TRBV28 and TRBJ2-5 gives the full variable domain: DVKVTQSSRYLVKRTGEKVFLECVQDMDHENMFWYRQDPGLGLRLIYFSYDVKMKEKGDIPEGYSVSREKKERFSLILESASTNQTSMYLCASRDRAETQYFGPGTRLLVL.